Listed here are 18 T cell receptor beta chains from one sample, sequenced in a study of cytomegalovirus exposure and HLA in healthy donors listed by TCRdb under 2017. The library was built by means of the immunoSEQ multiplex PCR assay. The multiplex PCR relied on a mix of 60 forward primers for TCR Vbeta segments and 13 reverse primers for TCR Jbeta segments. Entries here come from immuneACCESS through TCRdb and include only in-frame sequences with V and J called. Some clones fail to appear in such tables; in the studies checked, an unresolved V gene covers under half of the shortfall, and the cause of the remainder is unknown. For this sample the table gives fewer than 150,000 clones, of which over 75% were detected only once. About 2.3% of the sample is held by the ten biggest clonotypes. Sequenced: PBMCs. The receptors here all came from a male donor in good health and CMV-seronegative.

This rearrangement joins TRBV7-6 to TRBJ2-5; TRBD1 might be the D (5 bases). Matching the DNA end better, TRBJ2-7 makes the J call doubtful. Per germline, CDR1 SGHVS and CDR2 FNYEAQ. CDR3 length equals 15 residues. The CDR3 spells CASSLAAGRGNEQYF. In DNA form, the CDR3 reads TGTGCCAGCAGCTTAGCAGCAGGAAGGGGAAACGAGCAGTACTTC.

This clone was counted a few times. This rearrangement joins TRBV2 to TRBJ1-4; possible D gene TRBD1, 6 bases. The germline V gene has CDR1 SNHLY and CDR2 FYNNEI. Deletions cut 5 bases from V and 8 bases from J, with 15 bases between. The CDR3 covers 14 residues. CDR3 bases: TGTGCCAGCAGTCCGAGCGGGGGCCGGGAAAAACTGTTTTTT. Its protein product is CASSPSGGREKLFF.

About this clone itself: The sample has other DNA sequences that encode this CDR3 too. V gene TRBV9 combines with J gene TRBJ1-2; the D gene is possibly TRBD1 (5 bases). V lost 3 bases, J lost 5 bases, and 5 bases lay in between. The CDR3 totals 11 residues. CDR1 SGDLS and CDR2 YYNGEE come from the germline V gene. The CDR3 nucleotides are TGTGCCAGCAGCGAGGGGTATGGCTACACCTTC. It is translated as CASSEGYGYTF.

This clone was recorded only once. This chain uses TRBV5-4 with TRBJ2-3; D call uncertain. The CDR3 spans 12 residues. V was clipped by 2 bases and J by 5 bases, with 6 bases between them. Germline-derived CDR1 and CDR2 are SGHNT and YYREEE (reference sequence). The CDR3 sequence is CASSFQLDTQYF. The CDR3 nucleotides are TGTGCCAGCAGCTTCCAACTAGATACGCAGTATTTT.

This chain links TRBV2 with TRBJ1-6; 10 nucleotides line up with TRBD1. After removal of 8 bases from V and 8 bases from J, the junction contained 3 bases not matched to a gene. The CDR3 has 13 amino acids. Germline CDR1 and CDR2: SNHLY and FYNNEI. The CDR3 reads CASQDRGYSPLHF. The CDR3 region has the DNA TGTGCCAGCCAGGACAGGGGGTATTCACCCCTCCACTTT.

The chain couples TRBV6-1 to TRBJ2-5; the D gene is possibly TRBD1 (6 bases). CDR3 size: 14 residues. Germline loops: CDR1 MNHNS, CDR2 SASEGT. The V and J ends lost 5 bases and 7 bases respectively, with 17 bases between them. CDR3 region: CASSPNRDAVTQYF. The DNA for the CDR3 is TGTGCCAGCAGTCCTAACAGGGACGCGGTGACCCAGTACTTC.

This clone was seen only once. V gene TRBV28 combines with J gene TRBJ2-7; 8 bases line up with TRBD2. V lost 11 bases to trimming and J lost 0 bases; unmatched junction nucleotides: 12. This CDR3 is built from 15 residues. Germline V CDR1 and CDR2: MDHEN, SYDVKM. As DNA, the CDR3 is TGTGCCGCGGGGCTAGCGGGTGCCCCCTCCTACGAGCAGTACTTC. Translating gives CAAGLAGAPSYEQYF.

V is TRBV5-4 and J is TRBJ2-7, with 8 bases aligning to TRBD2. Per the germline V gene, CDR1 is SGHNT and CDR2 is YYREEE (reference sequence). After removal of 2 bases from V and 5 bases from J, the junction contained 6 bases not matched to a gene. This CDR3 contains 14 residues. CDR3 region: CASSLTGGIHEQYF. The DNA of the CDR3 is TGTGCCAGCAGCTTAACGGGAGGGATCCACGAGCAGTACTTC.

This chain uses TRBV13 with TRBJ2-7; D gene unclear. In germline, CDR1 is PRHDT, CDR2 FYEKMQ (reference sequence). V lost 5 bases to trimming and J lost 0 bases, with 11 bases between them. There are 14 residues in the CDR3. CDR3 sequence: CASSDPRNSYEQYF. CDR3 coding DNA: TGTGCCAGCAGCGACCCCAGGAACTCCTACGAGCAGTACTTC. Based on the CDR3 plus reference TRBV13 and TRBJ2-7, the full variable domain is AAGVIQSPRHLIKEKRETATLKCYPIPRHDTVYWYQQGPGQDPQFLISFYEKMQSDKGSIPDRFSAQQFSDYHSELNMSSLELGDSALYFCASSDPRNSYEQYFGPGTRLTVT.

The chain uses TRBV19 and TRBJ2-5; TRBD2 agrees at 7 bases. V trimming: 6 bases; J trimming: 1 base; junction bases outside the gene matches: 2. This CDR3 is 13 amino acids long. Germline assignment: CDR1 LNHDA and CDR2 SQIVND (reference sequence). This CDR3 is CASSGTIQETQYF. The CDR3 DNA reads TGTGCCAGTAGCGGGACTATCCAAGAGACCCAGTACTTC.

The gene calls are TRBV4-3 and TRBJ1-1; TRBD1 might be the D (6 bases). From germline, CDR1 is LGHNA and CDR2 YSLEER. The CDR3 is 13 residues long. Trimming pared 3 bases from V and 1 base from J, leaving 6 bases between. The DNA for the CDR3 is TGCGCCAGCAGCCAGACAGGGAACACTGAAGCTTTCTTT. It specifies CASSQTGNTEAFF.

V and J are TRBV6-5 and TRBJ2-7; D may be TRBD2 (6 bases). CDR1 and CDR2 (germline): MNHEY, SVGAGI. V was clipped by 4 bases and J by 6 bases, with 13 bases between them. The CDR3 has 13 residues. In nucleotides, the CDR3 is TGTGCCAGCAGTTTGTTAGCGGCGACCGAGCAGTACTTC. It encodes CASSLLAATEQYF.

The chain links TRBV27 to TRBJ2-3; the match to TRBD1 covers 9 bases. CDR1 MNHEY and CDR2 SMNVEV come from the germline V gene (reference sequence). The CDR3 runs 14 residues. The junction had 4 bases not matched to a gene; V was cut back by 5 bases and J by 4 bases. CDR3 sequence reads: CASSKGQGPDTQYF. CDR3 bases: TGTGCCAGCAGTAAGGGACAGGGTCCAGATACGCAGTATTTT.

The V gene is TRBV7-9, the J gene TRBJ1-2, with D uncertain. V lost 1 base to trimming and J lost 8 bases, with 20 bases between them. The CDR3 has 16 residues. Looked up from germline, CDR1 is SEHNR and CDR2 is FQNEAQ (reference sequence). The CDR3 reads CASSLDWAGNHLGYTF. The CDR3 DNA is TGTGCCAGCAGCTTAGACTGGGCTGGCAACCATTTAGGCTACACCTTC.

Worth noting for this clone: A read error may account for a junction end that differs from germline. This chain connects TRBV5-4 to TRBJ2-6, with D perhaps matching TRBD2 (6 bases). The CDR3 is 15 amino acids. Germline loops: CDR1 SGHNT, CDR2 YYREEE (reference sequence). CDR3 DNA: TGTGCCAGCACTACAAGGGACTTCCGTCCCAACGTCCCGACTTTC. The encoded protein is CASTTRDFRPNVPTF.

This clone was picked up a small number of times. The V call is TRBV6-5, the J call TRBJ2-7; D might be TRBD2 (5 bases). Germline CDR1 and CDR2: MNHEY and SVGAGI. The CDR3 runs 16 residues. The V and J ends lost 2 bases and 4 bases respectively, with 18 bases between them. The CDR3 protein is CASSYGLARSGYEQYF. CDR3 coding DNA: TGTGCCAGCAGTTACGGGCTAGCCAGATCGGGGTACGAGCAGTACTTC.

CDR3: CASSPGGSRSYGYTF. The CDR3 DNA follows: TGTGCCAGCTCTCCGGGAGGGTCTAGGAGCTATGGCTACACCTTC. The chain recombines TRBV6-5 with TRBJ1-2; D call uncertain. The CDR3 spans 15 residues. Trimming pared 8 bases from V and 4 bases from J, leaving 20 bases between. Germline V gene data show CDR1 as MNHEY and CDR2 as SVGAGI.

J is TRBJ2-7 and V is TRBV28; 9 bases are shared with TRBD2. Germline CDR1 MDHEN, CDR2 SYDVKM. There are 15 residues in the CDR3. V lost 6 bases, J lost 7 bases, and 13 bases stayed unmatched. DNA of the CDR3: TGTGCCAGCAGCAGTGGGGCGGGAGGGGTCCGAGAGCAGTACTTC. Encoded protein: CASSSGAGGVREQYF.